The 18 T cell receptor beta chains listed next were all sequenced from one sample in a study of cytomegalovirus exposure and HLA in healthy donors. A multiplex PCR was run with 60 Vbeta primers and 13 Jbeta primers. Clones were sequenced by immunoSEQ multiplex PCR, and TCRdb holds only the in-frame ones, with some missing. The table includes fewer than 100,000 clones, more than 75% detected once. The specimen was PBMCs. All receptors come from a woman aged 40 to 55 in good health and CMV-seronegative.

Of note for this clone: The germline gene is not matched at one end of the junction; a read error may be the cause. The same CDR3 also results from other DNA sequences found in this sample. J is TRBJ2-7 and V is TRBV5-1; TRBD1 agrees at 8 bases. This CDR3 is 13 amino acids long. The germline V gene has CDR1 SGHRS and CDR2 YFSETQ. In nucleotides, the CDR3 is TGCGCCACCGGCAGGGGGCCTCTGGAGGAGCAGTACTTT. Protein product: CATGRGPLEEQYF.

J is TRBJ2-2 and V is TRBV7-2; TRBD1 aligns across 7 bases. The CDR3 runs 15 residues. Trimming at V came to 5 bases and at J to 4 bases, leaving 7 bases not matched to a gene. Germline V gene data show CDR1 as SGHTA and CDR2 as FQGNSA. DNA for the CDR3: TGTGCCAGCAGCGTACGGGACAGTGCCACCGGGGAGCTGTTTTTT. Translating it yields CASSVRDSATGELFF.

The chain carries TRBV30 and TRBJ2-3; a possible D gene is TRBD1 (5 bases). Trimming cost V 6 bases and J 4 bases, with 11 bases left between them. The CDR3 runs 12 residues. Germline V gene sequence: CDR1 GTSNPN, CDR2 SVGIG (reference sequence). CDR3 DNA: TGTGCCTGTTGGGGCCAGGCAGATACGCAGTATTTT. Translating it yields CACWGQADTQYF.

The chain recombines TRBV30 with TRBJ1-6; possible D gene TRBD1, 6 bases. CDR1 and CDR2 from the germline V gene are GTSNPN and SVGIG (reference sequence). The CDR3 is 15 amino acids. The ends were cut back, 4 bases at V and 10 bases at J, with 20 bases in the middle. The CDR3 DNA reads TGTGCCTGGACCGAACTCCTAGGCAGGGGCTCACCCCTCCACTTT. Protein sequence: CAWTELLGRGSPLHF.

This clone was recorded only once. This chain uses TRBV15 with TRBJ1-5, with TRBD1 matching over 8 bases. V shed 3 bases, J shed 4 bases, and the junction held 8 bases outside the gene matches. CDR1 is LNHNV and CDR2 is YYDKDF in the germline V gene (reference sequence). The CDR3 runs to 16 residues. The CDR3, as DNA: TGTGCCACCAGCAGCCCCGACAGGGGACTAAATCAGCCCCAGCATTTT. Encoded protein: CATSSPDRGLNQPQHF.

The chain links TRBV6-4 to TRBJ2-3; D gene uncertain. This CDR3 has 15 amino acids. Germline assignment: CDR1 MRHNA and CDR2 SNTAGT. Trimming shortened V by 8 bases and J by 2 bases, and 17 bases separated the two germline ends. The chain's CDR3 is CASQKELGATDTQYF. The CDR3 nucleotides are TGTGCCAGCCAGAAGGAGCTAGGCGCCACAGATACGCAGTATTTT.

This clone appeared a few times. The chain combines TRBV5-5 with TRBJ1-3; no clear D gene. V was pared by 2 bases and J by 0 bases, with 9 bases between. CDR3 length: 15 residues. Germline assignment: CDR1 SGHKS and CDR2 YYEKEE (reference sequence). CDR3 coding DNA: TGTGCCAGCAGCTTATGGGGAGGCTCTGGAAACACCATATATTTT. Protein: CASSLWGGSGNTIYF.

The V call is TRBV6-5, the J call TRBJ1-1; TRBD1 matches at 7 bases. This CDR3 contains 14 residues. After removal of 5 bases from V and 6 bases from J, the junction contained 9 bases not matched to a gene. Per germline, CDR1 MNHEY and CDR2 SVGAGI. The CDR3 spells CASSETAGGSEAFF. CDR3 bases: TGTGCCAGCAGTGAAACCGCAGGGGGGTCTGAAGCTTTCTTT.

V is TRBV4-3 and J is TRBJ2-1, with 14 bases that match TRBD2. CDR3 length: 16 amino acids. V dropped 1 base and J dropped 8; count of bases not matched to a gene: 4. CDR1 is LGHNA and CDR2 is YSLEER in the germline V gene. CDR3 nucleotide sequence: TGCGCCAGCAGCCAAGGGGGGACTAGCGGGGGATATGAGCAGTTCTTC. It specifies CASSQGGTSGGYEQFF.

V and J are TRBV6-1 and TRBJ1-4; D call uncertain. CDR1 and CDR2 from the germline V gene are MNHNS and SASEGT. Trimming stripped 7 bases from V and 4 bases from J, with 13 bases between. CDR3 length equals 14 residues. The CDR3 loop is CASIRGEFNEKLFF. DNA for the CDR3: TGTGCCAGCATCCGCGGGGAATTTAATGAAAAACTGTTTTTT.

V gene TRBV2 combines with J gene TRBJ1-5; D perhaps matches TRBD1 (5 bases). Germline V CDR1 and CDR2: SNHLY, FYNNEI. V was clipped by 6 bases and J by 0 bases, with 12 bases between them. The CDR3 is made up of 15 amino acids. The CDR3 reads CASSPLQVSNQPQHF. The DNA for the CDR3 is TGTGCCAGCAGCCCTTTACAGGTTAGCAATCAGCCCCAGCATTTT.

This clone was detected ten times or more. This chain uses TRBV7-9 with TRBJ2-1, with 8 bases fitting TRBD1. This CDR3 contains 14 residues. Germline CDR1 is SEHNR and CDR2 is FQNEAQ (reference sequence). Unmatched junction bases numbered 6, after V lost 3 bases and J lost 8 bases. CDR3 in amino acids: CASSLDRVGDEQFF. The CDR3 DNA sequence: TGTGCCAGCAGCTTGGACAGGGTCGGGGATGAGCAGTTCTTC.

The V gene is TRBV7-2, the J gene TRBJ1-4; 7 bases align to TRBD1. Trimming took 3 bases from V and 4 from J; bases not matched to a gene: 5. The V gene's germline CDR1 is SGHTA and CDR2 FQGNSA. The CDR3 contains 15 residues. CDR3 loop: CASSFDRAVNEKLFF. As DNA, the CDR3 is TGTGCCAGCAGCTTTGACAGGGCGGTTAATGAAAAACTGTTTTTT.

CDR3 protein: CASSISRDRSSSQHF. Written as DNA, the CDR3 is TGTGCCAGCAGCATCTCCCGGGACAGGTCTTCGTCCCAGCATTTT. The chain links TRBV7-2 to TRBJ1-5; TRBD1 agrees at 8 bases. V was pared by 5 bases and J by 11 bases, with 14 bases of the junction left unmatched. Per the germline V gene, CDR1 is SGHTA and CDR2 is FQGNSA. The CDR3 spans 15 residues.

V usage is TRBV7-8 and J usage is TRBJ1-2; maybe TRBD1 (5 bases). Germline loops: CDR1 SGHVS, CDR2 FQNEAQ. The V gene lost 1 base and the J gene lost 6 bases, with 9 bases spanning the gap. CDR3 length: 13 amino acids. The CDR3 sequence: CASSLDPGNGYTF. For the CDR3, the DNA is TGTGCCAGCAGCTTAGATCCAGGGAATGGCTACACCTTC. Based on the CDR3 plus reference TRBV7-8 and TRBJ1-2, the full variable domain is GAGVSQSPRYKVAKRGQDVALRCDPISGHVSLFWYQQALGQGPEFLTYFQNEAQLDKSGLPSDRFFAERPEGSVSTLKIQRTQQEDSAVYLCASSLDPGNGYTFGSGTRLTVV.

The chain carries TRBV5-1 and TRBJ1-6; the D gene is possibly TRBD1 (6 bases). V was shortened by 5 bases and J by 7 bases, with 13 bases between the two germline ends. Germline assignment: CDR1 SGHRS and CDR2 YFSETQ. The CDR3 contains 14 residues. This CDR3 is CASSSGTPNSPLHF. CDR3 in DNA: TGCGCCAGCAGTTCCGGGACACCGAATTCACCCCTCCACTTT.

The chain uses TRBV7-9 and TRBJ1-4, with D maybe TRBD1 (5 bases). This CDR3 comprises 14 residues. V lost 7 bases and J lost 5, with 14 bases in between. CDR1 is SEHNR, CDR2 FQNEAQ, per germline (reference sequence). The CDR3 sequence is CASTLGGGNEKLFF. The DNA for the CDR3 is TGTGCCAGCACCCTCGGGGGGGGAAATGAAAAACTGTTTTTT. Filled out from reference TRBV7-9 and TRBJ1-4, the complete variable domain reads DTGVSQNPRHKITKRGQNVTFRCDPISEHNRLYWYRQTLGQGPEFLTYFQNEAQLEKSRLLSDRFSAERPKGSFSTLEIQRTEQGDSAMYLCASTLGGGNEKLFFGSGTQLSVL.

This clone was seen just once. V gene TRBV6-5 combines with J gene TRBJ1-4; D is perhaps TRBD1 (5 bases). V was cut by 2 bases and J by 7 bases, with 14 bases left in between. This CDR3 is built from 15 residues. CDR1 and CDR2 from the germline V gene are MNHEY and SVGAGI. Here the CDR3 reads CASSYADLGGEKLFF. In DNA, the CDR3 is TGTGCCAGCAGTTACGCGGATCTGGGGGGTGAAAAACTGTTTTTT.